A selection of T cell receptor beta chains follows, all from one sample in a study of blood T cell repertoires in COVID-19. Produced via immunoSEQ multiplex PCR; TCRdb's table is partial and in-frame only. The sample yields some 180,000 clones, around 87% seen once. The sample consisted of peripheral blood. Receptors were obtained from a man between 45 and 60 years old with acute or convalescent COVID-19. CDR3s leave out the opening cysteine and the closing phenylalanine or tryptophan.

V,CDR3
TRBV9,ASSASGGRETQY
TRBV15,ATSRDGQRNQPQH
TRBV2,ARARESNTEAF
TRBV30,AWSGGADTQY
TRBV7-9,ASSPGLGTRSTDTQY
TRBV15,ATSRGRTGFGNTIY
TRBV7-9,ASSLRTGENSPLH
TRBV4-2,ASSQDREETQY
TRBV5-4,ASSPGGLAADTGELF
TRBV11-2,ASSLLAGVREQY
TRBV7-6,ASSTASLSRTDTQY
TRBV18,ASSPEDMNTEAF
TRBV7-6,ASSPRAGVTPDTQY
TRBV27,ASSLSGGTQY
TRBV6-5,ASSPWDNSYEQY
TRBV7-2,ASSASGVPFGTQY
TRBV6-6,ASSLNRGQGSGANVLT
TRBV7-3,ASSATGTPNEQF
TRBV11-2,ASSLASGQVYTDTQY
TRBV3-1/TRBV3-2,ASSQVGASNEKLF
TRBV7-9,ASSPGQGPQETQY
TRBV9,ASSSDIAGITDTQY
TRBV19,ATQQENTEAF
TRBV25-1,ASRGDRKNEKLF
TRBV5-6,ASSLRRVNSPLH
TRBV7-9,ASSSRSGNTIY
TRBV27,ASSSRQGGSGANVLT
TRBV19,ASSIDLRLAGSTDTQY
TRBV28,ASSTRLRTGGNQPQH
TRBV5-1,ASSLDAGSDEQF
TRBV7-8,ASSLDTLAGSSGELF
TRBV18,ASSVEETQY
TRBV5-6,ASSLGTPIEAF
TRBV21-1,ASSFPGKRYYDGELF
TRBV24-1,ATSGTGGTDTQY
TRBV28,ASSLRQGENSPLH
TRBV7-9,ASSLLAGPSYEQY
TRBV7-3,ASSLLAGGRGELF
TRBV7-3,ASSQSGSDKTQY
TRBV18,ASSPPTGTGGTDTQY
TRBV6-5,ASSYSGLAGGGEQF